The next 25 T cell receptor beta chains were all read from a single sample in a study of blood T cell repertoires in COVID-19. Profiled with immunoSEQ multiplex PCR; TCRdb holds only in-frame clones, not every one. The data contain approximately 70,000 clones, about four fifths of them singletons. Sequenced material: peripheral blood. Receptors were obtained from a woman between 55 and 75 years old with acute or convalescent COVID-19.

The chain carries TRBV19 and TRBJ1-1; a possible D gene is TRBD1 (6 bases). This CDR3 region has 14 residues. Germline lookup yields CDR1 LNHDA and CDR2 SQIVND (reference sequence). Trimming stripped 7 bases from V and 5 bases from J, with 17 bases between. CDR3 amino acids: CASIEGGARTEAFF. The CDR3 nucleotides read TGTGCCAGTATCGAGGGGGGGGCGAGAACTGAAGCTTTCTTT.

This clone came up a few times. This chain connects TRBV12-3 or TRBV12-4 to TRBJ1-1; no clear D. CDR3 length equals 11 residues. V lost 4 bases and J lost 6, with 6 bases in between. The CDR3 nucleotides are TGTGCCAGCAGTTCGTTTCCTGAAGCTTTCTTT. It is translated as CASSSFPEAFF.

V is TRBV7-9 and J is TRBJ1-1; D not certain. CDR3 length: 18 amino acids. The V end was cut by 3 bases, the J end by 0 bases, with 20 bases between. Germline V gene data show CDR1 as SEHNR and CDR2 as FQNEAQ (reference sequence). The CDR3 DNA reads TGTGCCAGCAGCTTGGTCGGACGGAGGGTTGCACTGAACACTGAAGCTTTCTTT. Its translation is CASSLVGRRVALNTEAFF.

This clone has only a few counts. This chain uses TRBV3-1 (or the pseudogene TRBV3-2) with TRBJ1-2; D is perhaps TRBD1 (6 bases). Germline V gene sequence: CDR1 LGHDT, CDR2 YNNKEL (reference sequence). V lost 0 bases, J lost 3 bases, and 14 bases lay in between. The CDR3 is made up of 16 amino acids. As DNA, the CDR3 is TGTGCCAGCAGCCAAGATCCCGGGACACCAGACTATGGCTACACCTTC. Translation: CASSQDPGTPDYGYTF.

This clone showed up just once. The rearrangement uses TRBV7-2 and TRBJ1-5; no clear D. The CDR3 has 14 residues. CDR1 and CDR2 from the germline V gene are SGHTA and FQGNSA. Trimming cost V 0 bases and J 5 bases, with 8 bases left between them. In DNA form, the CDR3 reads TGTGCCAGCAGCTTAGCGGCACGGGATCAGCCCCAGCATTTT. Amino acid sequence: CASSLAARDQPQHF.

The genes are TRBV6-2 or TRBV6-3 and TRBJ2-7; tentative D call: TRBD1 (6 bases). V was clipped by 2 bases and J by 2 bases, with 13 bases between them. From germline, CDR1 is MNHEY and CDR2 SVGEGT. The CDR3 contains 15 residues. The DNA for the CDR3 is TGTGCCAGCAGTTACAGGGGGACACTCACCTACGAGCAGTACTTC. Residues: CASSYRGTLTYEQYF.

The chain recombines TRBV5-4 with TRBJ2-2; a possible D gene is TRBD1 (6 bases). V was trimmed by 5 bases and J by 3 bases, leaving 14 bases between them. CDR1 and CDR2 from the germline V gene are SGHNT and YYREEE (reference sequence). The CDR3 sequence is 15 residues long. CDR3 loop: CASSFMTGYTGELFF. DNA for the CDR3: TGTGCCAGCAGTTTCATGACAGGATACACCGGGGAGCTGTTTTTT. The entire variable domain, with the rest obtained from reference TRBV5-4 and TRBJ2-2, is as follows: ETGVTQSPTHLIKTRGQQVTLRCSSQSGHNTVSWYQQALGQGPQFIFQYYREEENGRGNFPPRFSGLQFPNYSSELNVNALELDDSALYLCASSFMTGYTGELFFGEGSRLTVL.

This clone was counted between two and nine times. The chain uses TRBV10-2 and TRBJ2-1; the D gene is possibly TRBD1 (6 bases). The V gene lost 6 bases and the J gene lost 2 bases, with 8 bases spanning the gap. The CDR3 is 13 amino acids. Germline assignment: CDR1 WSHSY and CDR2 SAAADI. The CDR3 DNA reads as TGCGCCAGCAGGGACAGCACCTACAATGAGCAGTTCTTC. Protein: CASRDSTYNEQFF.

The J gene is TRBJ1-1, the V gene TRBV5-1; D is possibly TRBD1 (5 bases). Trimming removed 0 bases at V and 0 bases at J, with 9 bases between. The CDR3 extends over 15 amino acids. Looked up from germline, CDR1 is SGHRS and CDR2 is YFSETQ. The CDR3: CASSLGGAVNTEAFF. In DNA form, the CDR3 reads TGCGCCAGCAGCTTGGGCGGGGCGGTGAACACTGAAGCTTTCTTT. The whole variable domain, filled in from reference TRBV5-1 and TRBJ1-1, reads KAGVTQTPRYLIKTRGQQVTLSCSPISGHRSVSWYQQTPGQGLQFLFEYFSETQRNKGNFPGRFSGRQFSNSRSEMNVSTLELGDSALYLCASSLGGAVNTEAFFGQGTRLTVV.

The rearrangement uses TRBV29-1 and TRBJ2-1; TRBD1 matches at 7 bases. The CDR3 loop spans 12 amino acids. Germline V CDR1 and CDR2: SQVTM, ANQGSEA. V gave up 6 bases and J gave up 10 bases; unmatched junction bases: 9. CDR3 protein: CSVSEGAREQFF. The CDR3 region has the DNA TGCAGCGTATCCGAGGGGGCACGGGAGCAGTTCTTC.

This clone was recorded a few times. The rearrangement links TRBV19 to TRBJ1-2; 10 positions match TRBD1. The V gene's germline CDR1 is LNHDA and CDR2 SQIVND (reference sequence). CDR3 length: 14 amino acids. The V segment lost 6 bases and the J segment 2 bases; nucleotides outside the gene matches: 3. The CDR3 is CASRMGQGNYGYTF. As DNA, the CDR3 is TGTGCCAGTAGGATGGGACAGGGGAACTATGGCTACACCTTC.

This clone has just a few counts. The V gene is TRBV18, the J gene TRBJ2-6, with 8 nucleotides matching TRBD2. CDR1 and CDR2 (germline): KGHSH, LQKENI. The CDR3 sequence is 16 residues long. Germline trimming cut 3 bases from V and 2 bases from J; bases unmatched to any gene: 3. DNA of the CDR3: TGTGCCAGCTCACCCGGGGGGGGCGCTGGGGCCAACGTCCTGACTTTC. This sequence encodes CASSPGGGAGANVLTF.

The DNA of the CDR3 is TGTGCCAGCAGCCAAGGTGGCGCGGAGAGGCCCCAGCATTTT. As protein: CASSQGGAERPQHF. The chain is built from TRBV3-1 (or the pseudogene TRBV3-2) and TRBJ1-5; D is undetermined. Trimming took 1 base from V and 9 from J, leaving 13 bases between them. This CDR3 comprises 14 residues. Germline V gene sequence: CDR1 LGHDT, CDR2 YNNKEL (reference sequence).

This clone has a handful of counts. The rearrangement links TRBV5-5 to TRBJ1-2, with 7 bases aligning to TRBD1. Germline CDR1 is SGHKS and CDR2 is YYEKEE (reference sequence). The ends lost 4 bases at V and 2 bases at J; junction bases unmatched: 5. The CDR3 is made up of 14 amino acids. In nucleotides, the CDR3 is TGTGCCAGCAGCGGGACAGACAGGAACTATGGCTACACCTTC. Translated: CASSGTDRNYGYTF.

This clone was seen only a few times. The CDR3 here is CATSGRQGRNNEQFF. CDR3 in DNA: TGTGCCACCAGTGGGAGACAGGGGAGGAACAATGAGCAGTTCTTC. The chain combines TRBV24-1 with TRBJ2-1; 8 nucleotides match TRBD1. Germline V gene sequence: CDR1 KGHDR, CDR2 SFDVKD. V shed 5 bases, J shed 5 bases, and the junction held 7 bases outside the gene matches. CDR3 length equals 15 residues.

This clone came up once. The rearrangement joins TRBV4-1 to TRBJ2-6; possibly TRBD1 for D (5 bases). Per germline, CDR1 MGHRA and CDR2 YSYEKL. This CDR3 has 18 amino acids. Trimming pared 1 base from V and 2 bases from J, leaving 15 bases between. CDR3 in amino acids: CASSQGSQGSAGANVLTF. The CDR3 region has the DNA TGCGCCAGCAGCCAAGGCTCCCAGGGTAGTGCTGGGGCCAACGTCCTGACTTTC.

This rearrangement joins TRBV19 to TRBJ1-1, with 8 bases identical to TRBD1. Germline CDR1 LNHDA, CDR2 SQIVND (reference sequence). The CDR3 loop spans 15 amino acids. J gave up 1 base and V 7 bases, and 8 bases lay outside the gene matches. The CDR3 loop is CASTDQGAGNTEAFF. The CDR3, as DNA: TGTGCCAGTACCGATCAGGGGGCTGGGAACACTGAAGCTTTCTTT.

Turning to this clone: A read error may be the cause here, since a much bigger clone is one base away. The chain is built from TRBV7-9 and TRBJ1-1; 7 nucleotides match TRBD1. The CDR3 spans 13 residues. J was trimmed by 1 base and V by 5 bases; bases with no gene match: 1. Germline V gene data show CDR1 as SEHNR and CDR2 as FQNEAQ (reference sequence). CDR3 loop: CASSRTGNTEAFF. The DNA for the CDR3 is TGTGCCAGCAGCCGGACAGGGAACACTGAAGCTTTCTTT.

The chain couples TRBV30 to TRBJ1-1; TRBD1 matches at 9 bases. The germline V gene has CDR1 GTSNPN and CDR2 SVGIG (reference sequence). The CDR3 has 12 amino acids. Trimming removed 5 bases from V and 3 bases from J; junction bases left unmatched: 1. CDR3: CAWGDRDTEAFF. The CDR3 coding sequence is TGTGCCTGGGGGGACAGGGACACTGAAGCTTTCTTT.

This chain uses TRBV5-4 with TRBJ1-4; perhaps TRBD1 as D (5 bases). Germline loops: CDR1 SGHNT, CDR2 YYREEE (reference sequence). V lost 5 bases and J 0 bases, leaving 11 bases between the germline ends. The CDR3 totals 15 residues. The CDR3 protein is CASSLGGSTNEKLFF. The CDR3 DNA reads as TGTGCCAGCAGTCTGGGGGGATCAACTAATGAAAAACTGTTTTTT.

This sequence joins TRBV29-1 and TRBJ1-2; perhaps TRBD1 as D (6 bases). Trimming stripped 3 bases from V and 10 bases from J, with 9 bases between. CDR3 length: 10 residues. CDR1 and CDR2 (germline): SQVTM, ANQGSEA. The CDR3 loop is CSVDGGHYTF. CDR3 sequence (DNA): TGCAGCGTTGATGGGGGACACTACACCTTC.

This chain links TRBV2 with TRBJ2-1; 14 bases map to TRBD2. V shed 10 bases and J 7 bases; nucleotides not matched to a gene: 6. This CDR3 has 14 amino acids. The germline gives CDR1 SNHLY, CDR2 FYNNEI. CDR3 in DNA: TGTGCCACCAAGACTAGCGGGGGGGGGAATGAGCAGTTCTTC. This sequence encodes CATKTSGGGNEQFF.

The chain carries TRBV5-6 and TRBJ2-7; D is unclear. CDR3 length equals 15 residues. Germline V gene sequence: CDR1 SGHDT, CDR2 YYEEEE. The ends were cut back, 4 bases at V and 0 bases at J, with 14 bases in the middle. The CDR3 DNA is TGTGCCAGCAGCATTGGCCAGGTGTCCTCCTACGAGCAGTACTTC. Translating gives CASSIGQVSSYEQYF.

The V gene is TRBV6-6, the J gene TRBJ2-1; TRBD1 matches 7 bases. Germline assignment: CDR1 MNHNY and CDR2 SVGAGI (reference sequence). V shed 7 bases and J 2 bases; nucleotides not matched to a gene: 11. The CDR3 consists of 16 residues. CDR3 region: CASTVTGQTTYNEQFF. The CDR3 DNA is TGTGCCAGCACTGTCACGGGACAGACGACCTACAATGAGCAGTTCTTC.

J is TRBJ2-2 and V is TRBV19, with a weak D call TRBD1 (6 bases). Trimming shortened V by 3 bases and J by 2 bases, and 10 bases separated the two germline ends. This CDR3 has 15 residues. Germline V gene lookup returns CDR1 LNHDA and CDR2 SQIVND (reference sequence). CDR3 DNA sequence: TGTGCCAGTAGTATCGGACAGCTAAACACCGGGGAGCTGTTTTTT. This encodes CASSIGQLNTGELFF.